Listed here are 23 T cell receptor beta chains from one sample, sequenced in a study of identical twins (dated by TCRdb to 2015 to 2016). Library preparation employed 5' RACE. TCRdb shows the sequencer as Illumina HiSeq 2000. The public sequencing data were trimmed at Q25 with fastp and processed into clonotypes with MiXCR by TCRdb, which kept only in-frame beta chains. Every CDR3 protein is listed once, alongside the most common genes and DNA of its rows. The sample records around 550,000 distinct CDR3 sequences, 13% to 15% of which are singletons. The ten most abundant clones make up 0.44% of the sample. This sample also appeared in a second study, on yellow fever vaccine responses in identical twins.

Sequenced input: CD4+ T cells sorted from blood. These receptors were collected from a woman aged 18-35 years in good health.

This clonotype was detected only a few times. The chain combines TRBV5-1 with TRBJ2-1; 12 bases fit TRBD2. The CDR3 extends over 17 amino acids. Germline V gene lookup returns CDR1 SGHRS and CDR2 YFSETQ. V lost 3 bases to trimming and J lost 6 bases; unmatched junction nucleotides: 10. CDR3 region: CASSSLAGGLRFNEQFF. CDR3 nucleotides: TGCGCCAGCAGCTCCCTAGCGGGAGGGCTACGCTTCAATGAGCAGTTCTTC.

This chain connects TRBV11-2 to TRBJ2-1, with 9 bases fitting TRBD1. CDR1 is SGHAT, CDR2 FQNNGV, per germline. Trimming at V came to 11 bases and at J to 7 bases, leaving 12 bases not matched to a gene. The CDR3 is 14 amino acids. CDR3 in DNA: TGTGCCTGCCGCCGTTCGGACAGGGGTAATGAGCAGTTCTTC. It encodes CACRRSDRGNEQFF.

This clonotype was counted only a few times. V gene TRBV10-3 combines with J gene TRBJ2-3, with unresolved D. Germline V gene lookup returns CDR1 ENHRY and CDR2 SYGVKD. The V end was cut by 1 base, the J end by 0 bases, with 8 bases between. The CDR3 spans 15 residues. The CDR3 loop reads CAISEYGGSTDTQYF. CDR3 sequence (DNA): TGTGCCATCAGTGAGTACGGCGGCAGCACAGATACGCAGTATTTT.

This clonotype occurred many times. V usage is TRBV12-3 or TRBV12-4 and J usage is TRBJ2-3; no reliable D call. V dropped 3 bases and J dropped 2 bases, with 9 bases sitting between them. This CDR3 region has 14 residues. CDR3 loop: CASSFQATTDTQYF. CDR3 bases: TGTGCCAGCAGTTTCCAGGCCACCACAGATACGCAGTATTTT.

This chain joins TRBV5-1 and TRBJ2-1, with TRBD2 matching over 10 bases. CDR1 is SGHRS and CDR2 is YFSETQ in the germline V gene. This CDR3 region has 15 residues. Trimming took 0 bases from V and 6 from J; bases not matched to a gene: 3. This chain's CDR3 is CASSLDLAGVNEQFF. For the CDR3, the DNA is TGCGCCAGCAGCTTGGACCTAGCGGGAGTCAATGAGCAGTTCTTC.

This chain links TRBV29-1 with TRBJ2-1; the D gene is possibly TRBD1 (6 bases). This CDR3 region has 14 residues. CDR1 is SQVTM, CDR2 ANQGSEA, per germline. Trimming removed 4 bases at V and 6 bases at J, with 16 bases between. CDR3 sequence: CSVGGGYGSNEQFF. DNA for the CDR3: TGCAGCGTTGGAGGGGGTTACGGTAGCAATGAGCAGTTCTTC.

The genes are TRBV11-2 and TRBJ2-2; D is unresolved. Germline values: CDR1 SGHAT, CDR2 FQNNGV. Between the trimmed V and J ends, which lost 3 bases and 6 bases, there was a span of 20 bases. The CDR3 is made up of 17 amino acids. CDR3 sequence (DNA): TGTGCCAGCAGCTTTTTGCCCTGGGGTCAACGCTCCGGGGAGCTGTTTTTT. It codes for CASSFLPWGQRSGELFF. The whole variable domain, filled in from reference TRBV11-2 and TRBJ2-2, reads EAGVAQSPRYKIIEKRQSVAFWCNPISGHATLYWYQQILGQGPKLLIQFQNNGVVDDSQLPKDRFSAERLKGVDSTLKIQPAKLEDSAVYLCASSFLPWGQRSGELFFGEGSRLTVL.

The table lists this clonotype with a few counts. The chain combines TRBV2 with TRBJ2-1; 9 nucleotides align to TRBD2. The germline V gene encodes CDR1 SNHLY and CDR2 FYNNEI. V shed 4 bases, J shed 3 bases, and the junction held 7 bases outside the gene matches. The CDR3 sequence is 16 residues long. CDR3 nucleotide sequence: TGTGCCAGCAGTGGAAGTAGCGGGAGACTCTACAATGAGCAGTTCTTC. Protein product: CASSGSSGRLYNEQFF. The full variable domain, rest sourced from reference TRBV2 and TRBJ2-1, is EPEVTQTPSHQVTQMGQEVILRCVPISNHLYFYWYRQILGQKVEFLVSFYNNEISEKSEIFDDQFSVERPDGSNFTLKIRSTKLEDSAMYFCASSGSSGRLYNEQFFGPGTRLTVL.

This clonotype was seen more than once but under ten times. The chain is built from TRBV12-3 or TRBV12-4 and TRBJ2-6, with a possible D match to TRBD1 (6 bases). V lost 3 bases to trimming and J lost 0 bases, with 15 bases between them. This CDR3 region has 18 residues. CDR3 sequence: CASSFSPGVHSGANVLTF. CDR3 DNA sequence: TGTGCCAGCAGTTTTTCCCCAGGGGTCCACTCTGGGGCCAACGTCCTGACTTTC.

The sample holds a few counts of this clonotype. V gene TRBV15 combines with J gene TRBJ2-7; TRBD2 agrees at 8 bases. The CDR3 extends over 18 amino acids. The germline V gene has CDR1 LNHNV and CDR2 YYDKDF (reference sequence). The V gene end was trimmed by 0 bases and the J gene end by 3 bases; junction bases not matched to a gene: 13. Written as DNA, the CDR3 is TGTGCCACCAGCAGAGATGAATCCCCACTAGCGGAGAACTACGAGCAGTACTTC. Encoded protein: CATSRDESPLAENYEQYF.

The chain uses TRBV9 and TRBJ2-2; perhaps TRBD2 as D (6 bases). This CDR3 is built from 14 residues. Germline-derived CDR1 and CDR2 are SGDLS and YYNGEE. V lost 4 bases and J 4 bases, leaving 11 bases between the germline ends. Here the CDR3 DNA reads TGTGCCAGCAGCTTCGGGCGGGGCACCGGGGAGCTGTTTTTT. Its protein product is CASSFGRGTGELFF.

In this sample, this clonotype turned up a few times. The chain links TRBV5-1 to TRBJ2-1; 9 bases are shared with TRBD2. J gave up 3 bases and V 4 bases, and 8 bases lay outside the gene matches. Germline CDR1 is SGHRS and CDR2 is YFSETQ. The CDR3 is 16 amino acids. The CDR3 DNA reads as TGCGCCAGCAGCCCTGTAGCGGGAGCGGGCTACAATGAGCAGTTCTTC. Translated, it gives CASSPVAGAGYNEQFF.

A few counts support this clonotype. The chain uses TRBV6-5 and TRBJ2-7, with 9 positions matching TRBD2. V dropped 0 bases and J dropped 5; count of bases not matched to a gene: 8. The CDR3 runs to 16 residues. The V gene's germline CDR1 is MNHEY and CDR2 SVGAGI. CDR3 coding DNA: TGTGCCAGCAGTTACTCGAGTAGCGGGAGTTCCCACGAGCAGTACTTC. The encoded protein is CASSYSSSGSSHEQYF.

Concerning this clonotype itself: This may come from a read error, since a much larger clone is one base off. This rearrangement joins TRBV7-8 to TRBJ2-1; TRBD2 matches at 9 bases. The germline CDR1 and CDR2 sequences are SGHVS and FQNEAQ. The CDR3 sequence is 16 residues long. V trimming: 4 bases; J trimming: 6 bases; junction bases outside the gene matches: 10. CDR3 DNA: TGTGCCAGCAGCTCCCTAGGACTAGCGACATGCAATGAGCAGTTCTTC. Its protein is CASSSLGLATCNEQFF.

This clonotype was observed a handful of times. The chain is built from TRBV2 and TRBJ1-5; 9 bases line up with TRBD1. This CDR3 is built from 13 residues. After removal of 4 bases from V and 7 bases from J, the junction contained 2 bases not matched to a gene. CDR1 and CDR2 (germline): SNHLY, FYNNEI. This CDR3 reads CASSGGQGQPQHF. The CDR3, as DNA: TGTGCCAGCAGTGGGGGACAGGGACAGCCCCAGCATTTT.

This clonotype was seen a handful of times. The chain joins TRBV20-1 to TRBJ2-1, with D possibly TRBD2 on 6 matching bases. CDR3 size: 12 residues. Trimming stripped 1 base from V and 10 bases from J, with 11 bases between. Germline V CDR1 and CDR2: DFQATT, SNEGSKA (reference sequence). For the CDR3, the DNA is TGCAGTGCTAGAGCACTAGCTGCGGAGCAGTTCTTC. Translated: CSARALAAEQFF.

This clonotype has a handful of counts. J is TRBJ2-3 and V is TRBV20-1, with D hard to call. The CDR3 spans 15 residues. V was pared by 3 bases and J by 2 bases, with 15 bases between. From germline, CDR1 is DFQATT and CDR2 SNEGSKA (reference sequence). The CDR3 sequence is CSASWGGTATDTQYF. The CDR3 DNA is TGCAGTGCTAGTTGGGGTGGTACGGCCACAGATACGCAGTATTTT.

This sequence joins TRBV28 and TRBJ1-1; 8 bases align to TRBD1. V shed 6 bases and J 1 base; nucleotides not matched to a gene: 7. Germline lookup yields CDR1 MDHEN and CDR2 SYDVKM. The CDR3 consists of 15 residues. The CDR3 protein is CASSRQGAWNTEAFF. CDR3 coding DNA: TGTGCCAGCAGCCGTCAGGGGGCCTGGAACACTGAAGCTTTCTTT.

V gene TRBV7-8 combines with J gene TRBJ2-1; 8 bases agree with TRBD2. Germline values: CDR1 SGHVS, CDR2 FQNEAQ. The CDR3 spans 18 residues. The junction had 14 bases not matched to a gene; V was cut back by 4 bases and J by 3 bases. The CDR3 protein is CASSSLWSSGSFYNEQFF. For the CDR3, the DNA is TGTGCCAGCAGCTCCCTGTGGTCGAGCGGGAGTTTCTACAATGAGCAGTTCTTC.

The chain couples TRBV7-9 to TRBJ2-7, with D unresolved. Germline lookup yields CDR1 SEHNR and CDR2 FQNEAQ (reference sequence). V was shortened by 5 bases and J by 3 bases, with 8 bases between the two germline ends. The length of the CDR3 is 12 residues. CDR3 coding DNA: TGTGCCAGCAGCCCTCAGAGCTACGAGCAGTACTTC. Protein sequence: CASSPQSYEQYF.

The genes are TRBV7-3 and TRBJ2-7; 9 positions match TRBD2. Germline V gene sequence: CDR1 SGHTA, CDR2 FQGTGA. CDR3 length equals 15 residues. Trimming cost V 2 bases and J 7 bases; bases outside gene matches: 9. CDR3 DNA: TGTGCCAGCAGCTTATGGGCGGGAGGGCCTGTTGAGCAGTACTTC. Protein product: CASSLWAGGPVEQYF.

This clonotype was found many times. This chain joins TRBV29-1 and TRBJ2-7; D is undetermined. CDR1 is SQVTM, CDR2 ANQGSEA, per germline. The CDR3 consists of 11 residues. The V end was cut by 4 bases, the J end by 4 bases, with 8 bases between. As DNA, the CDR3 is TGCAGCGTTGTCGGTTTGTACGAGCAGTACTTC. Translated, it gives CSVVGLYEQYF.

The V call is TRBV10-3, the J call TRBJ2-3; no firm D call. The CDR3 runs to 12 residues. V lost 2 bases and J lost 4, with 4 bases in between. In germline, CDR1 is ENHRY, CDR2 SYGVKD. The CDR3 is CAISELPDTQYF. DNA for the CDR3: TGTGCCATCAGTGAGCTTCCAGATACGCAGTATTTT.